This TCR beta chain was identified during a study of T cells expressing NK-cell markers. Overall study results and limits: A handful of donors showed these clonotypes also leading the CD3+CD56-NKG2C+ fraction.

TCRdb re-analyzed the 5' RACE reads; it lists each CDR3 protein once, without DNA. The clone table shows approximately 550,000 distinct CDR3 sequences, with the ten largest holding approximately 3.6%. This CDR3 contains 15 residues. Remarks on this clonotype: The antigen remains undetermined.

The material sequenced was blood T cells: a sorted CD56 or NKG2C T cell subset, CD4+ or CD8+ T cells, or bulk PBMC T cells (not recorded which). The receptor's source is a man younger than 35 in good health. The rearrangement uses TRBV12-3 or TRBV12-4 and TRBJ1-4; TCRdb returns TRBD1, unconfirmable since there is no DNA. The CDR3 here is CARPWAFRTNEKLFF.